This TCR beta chain was captured by sequencing in a study of blood T cell repertoires in COVID-19. At the level of the study: The United States, Italy and Spain supplied acute and convalescent COVID-19 samples. T cells, B-cell-depleted T cells, or PBMCs provided the cDNA or gDNA that served as material.

The CDR3 extends over 17 amino acids. Germline V lookup: CDR1 MNHNY, CDR2 SVGAGI (reference sequence). J lost 3 bases, V lost 5 bases, and 10 bases had no gene match. TCRdb keeps only in-frame clones here, not all; method: immunoSEQ multiplex PCR. The table includes hundreds of thousands of clones, roughly nine tenths detected once. The rearrangement links TRBV6-6 to TRBJ1-2, with TRBD1 matching over 12 bases. The clonotype was recovered from a middle-aged man with acute or convalescent COVID-19. Sequenced sample: peripheral blood. In DNA, the CDR3 is TGTGCCAGCAGTCAACCGGGACAGGGGGCTTTGTACTATGGCTACACCTTC. It translates to CASSQPGQGALYYGYTF.